Below are 3 T cell receptor beta chains sequenced from a single sample in a study of blood T cell repertoires in COVID-19. Method: immunoSEQ multiplex PCR; TCRdb's copy keeps in-frame clones and lacks some. Found here are around 120,000 clones, about 80% of them singletons; the top ten hold about 25%. Sequencing was carried out using peripheral blood. The source is a human donor in a cohort sampled during active COVID-19.

This chain links TRBV9 with TRBJ1-3; unclear D gene. The germline CDR1 and CDR2 sequences are SGDLS and YYNGEE. Trimming removed 0 bases from V and 0 bases from J, with 10 bases in between. The CDR3 is 16 amino acids. CDR3 loop: CASSVGTATSGNTIYF. The CDR3 DNA is TGTGCCAGCAGCGTAGGCACAGCCACCTCTGGAAACACCATATATTTT.

The chain combines TRBV15 with TRBJ2-7; D might be TRBD1 (6 bases). CDR1 is LNHNV, CDR2 YYDKDF, per germline (reference sequence). V lost 0 bases and J lost 3, with 12 bases in between. The CDR3 extends over 15 amino acids. CDR3 protein: CATSRDDRSLYEQYF. In DNA, the CDR3 is TGTGCCACCAGCAGAGATGACAGGAGCCTCTACGAGCAGTACTTC.

The chain joins TRBV24-1 to TRBJ2-5; 14 nucleotides match TRBD2. Germline-derived CDR1 and CDR2 are KGHDR and SFDVKD. With 9 bases clipped from V and 5 bases from J, the junction kept 7 bases outside the gene matches. The CDR3 extends over 15 amino acids. The CDR3 loop is CATGGLAGERETQYF. CDR3 coding DNA: TGTGCCACCGGGGGACTAGCGGGGGAAAGGGAGACCCAGTACTTC.